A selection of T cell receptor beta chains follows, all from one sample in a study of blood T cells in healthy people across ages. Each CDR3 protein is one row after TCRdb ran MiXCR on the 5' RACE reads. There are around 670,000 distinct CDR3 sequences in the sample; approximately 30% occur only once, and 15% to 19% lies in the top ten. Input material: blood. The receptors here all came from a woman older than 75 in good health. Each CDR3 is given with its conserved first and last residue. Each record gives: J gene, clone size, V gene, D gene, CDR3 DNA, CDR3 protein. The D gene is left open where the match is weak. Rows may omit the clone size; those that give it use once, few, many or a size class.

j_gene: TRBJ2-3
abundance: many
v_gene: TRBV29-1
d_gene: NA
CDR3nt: TGCAGCGTCGGGAAGACAGGATTCACAGATACGCAGTATTTT
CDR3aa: CSVGKTGFTDTQYF

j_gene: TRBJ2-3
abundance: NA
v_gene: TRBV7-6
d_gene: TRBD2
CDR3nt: TGTGCCAGCAGCTTAACCTTCCGCGGGGGGTCTAGCACAGATACGCAGTATTTT
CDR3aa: CASSLTFRGGSSTDTQYF

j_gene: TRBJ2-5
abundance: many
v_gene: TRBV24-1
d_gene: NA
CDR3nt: TGTGCCACCTCGCTAAGGGAGACCCAGTACTTC
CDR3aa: CATSLRETQYF

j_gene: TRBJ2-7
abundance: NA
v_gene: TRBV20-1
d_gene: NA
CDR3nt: TGCAGTGCTAAGCTCCGACCCATGGGCCACGAGCAGTACTTC
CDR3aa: CSAKLRPMGHEQYF

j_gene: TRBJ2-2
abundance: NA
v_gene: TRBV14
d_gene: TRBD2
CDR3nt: TGTGCCAGCAGCCACGGGGGGGCCTCCGGGGAGCTGTTTTTT
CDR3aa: CASSHGGASGELFF

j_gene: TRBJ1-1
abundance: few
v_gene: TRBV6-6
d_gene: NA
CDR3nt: TGTGCCAGCAGTACCCCAGGCGGAATCATGAACACTGAAGCTTTCTTT
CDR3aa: CASSTPGGIMNTEAFF

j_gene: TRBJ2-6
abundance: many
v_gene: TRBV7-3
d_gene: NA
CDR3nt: TGTGCCAGCAGACAGGGATCTGGGGCCAACGTCCTGACTTTC
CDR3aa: CASRQGSGANVLTF

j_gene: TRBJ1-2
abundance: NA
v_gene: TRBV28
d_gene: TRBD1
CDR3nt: TGTGCCAGCAGCTACGGACAGGGGACCTATGGCCACACCTTC
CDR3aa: CASSYGQGTYGHTF

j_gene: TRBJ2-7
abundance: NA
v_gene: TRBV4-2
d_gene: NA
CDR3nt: TGTGCCAGCAGCGCCCGACAGGTTCCGGGCTCTTACGAGCAGTACTTC
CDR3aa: CASSARQVPGSYEQYF

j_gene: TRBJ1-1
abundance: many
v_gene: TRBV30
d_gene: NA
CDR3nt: TGTGCCTGGAGTGCGAGGAGGAACACTGAAGCTTTCTTT
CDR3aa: CAWSARRNTEAFF

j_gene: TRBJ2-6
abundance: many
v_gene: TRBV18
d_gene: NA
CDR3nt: TGTGCCAGCTCACCATTGAGGGGTGGATTTACCTCTGGGGCCAACGTCCTGACTTTC
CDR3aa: CASSPLRGGFTSGANVLTF

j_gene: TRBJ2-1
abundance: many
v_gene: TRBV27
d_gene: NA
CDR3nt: TGTGCCAGCAGTGCCCAGGGGGGCCCCAATGAGCAGTTCTTC
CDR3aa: CASSAQGGPNEQFF

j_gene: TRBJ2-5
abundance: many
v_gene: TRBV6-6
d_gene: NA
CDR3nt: TGTGCCAGCAGTTACGGACGACAAGGAGGAGAGACCCAGTACTTC
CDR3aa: CASSYGRQGGETQYF

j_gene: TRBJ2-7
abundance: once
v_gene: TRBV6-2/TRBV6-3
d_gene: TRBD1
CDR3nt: TGTGCCAGCAGCCCCCTTGCCGGGACAGGAGGAACCTACGAGCAGTACTTC
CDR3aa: CASSPLAGTGGTYEQYF

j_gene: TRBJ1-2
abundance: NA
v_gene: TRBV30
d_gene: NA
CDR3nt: TGTGCCTGGAGTCGTCGGGCAGCGGATTTAGGCTACACCTTC
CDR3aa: CAWSRRAADLGYTF

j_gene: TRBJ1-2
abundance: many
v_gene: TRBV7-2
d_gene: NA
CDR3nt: TGTGCCAGCAGCCCGGACACCCCCTATGGCTACACCTTC
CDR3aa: CASSPDTPYGYTF

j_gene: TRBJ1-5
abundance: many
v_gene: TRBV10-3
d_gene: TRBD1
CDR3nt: TGTGCCATCAGTGAGGGACAGGGGGGACAGCCCCAGCATTTT
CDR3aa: CAISEGQGGQPQHF

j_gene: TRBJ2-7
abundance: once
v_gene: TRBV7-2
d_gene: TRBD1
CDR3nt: TGTGCCAGCAGCTACTCCGGGACAGGGCCGACCTACGAGCAGTACTTC
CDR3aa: CASSYSGTGPTYEQYF

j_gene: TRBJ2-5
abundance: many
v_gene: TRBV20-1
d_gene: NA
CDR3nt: TGCAGTGCAACCCCAGCCATGGGGACCCAGTACTTC
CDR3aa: CSATPAMGTQYF

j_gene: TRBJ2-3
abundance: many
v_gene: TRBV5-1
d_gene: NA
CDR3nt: TGCGCCAGCAGCCCGGACACCACAGATACGCAGTATTTT
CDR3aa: CASSPDTTDTQYF

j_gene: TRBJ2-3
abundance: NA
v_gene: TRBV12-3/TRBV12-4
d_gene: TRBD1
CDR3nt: TGTGCCAGCAGTAGCCAGACAGGGCTAAGCACAGATGCGGAGTATTTT
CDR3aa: CASSSQTGLSTDAEYF

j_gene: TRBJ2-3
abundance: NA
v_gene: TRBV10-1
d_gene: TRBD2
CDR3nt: TGCGCCAGCAGTGCGGGACGGGGGGTCACAGATACGCAGTATTTT
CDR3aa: CASSAGRGVTDTQYF

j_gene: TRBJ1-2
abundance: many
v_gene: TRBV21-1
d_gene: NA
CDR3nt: TGTGCCAGCTGCGCGGCGTCACCAACTAACTATGGCTACACCTTC
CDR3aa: CASCAASPTNYGYTF

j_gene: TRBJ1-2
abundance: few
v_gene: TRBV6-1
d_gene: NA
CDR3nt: TGTGCCAGCAGTGAAGCAGGGAACTATGGCTACACCTTC
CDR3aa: CASSEAGNYGYTF

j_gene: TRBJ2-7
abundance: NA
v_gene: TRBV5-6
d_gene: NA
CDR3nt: TGTGCCAGCAGCTACAGGCGCTATGAGCAGTACTTC
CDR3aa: CASSYRRYEQYF

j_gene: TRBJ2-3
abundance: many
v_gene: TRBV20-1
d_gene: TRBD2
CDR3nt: TGCAGTGCCCCGACTAGCGCCGTGGGTACAGATACGCAGTATTTT
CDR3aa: CSAPTSAVGTDTQYF

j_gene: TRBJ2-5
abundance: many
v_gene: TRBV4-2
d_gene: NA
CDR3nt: TGTGCCAGCAGCCGGATCGAAGGATTAGAGACCCAGTACTTC
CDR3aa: CASSRIEGLETQYF

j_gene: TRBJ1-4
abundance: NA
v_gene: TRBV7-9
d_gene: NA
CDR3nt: TGTGCCAGCAAGCCCATGGCTAATGAAAAACTGTTTTTT
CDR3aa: CASKPMANEKLFF

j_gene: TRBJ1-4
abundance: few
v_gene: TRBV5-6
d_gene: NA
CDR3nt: TGTGCCAGCAGCTGGAGAAGGGAAAAACTGTTTTTT
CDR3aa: CASSWRREKLFF

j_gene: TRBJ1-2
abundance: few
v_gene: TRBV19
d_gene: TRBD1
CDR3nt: TGTGCCAGTAGTCCAAACAGGGGCTCTAACTATGGCTACACCTTC
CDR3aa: CASSPNRGSNYGYTF

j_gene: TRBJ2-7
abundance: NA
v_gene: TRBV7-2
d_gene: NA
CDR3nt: TGTGCCAGCAGCCCCTTGGTGCTGAGCTCCTACGAGCAGTACTTC
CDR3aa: CASSPLVLSSYEQYF

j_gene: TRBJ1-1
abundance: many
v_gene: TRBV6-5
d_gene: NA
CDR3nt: TGTGCCAGCAGCCCGGCAGGACAGAAGGAAGCTTTCTTT
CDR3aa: CASSPAGQKEAFF

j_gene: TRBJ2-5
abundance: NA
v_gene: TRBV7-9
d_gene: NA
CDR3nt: TGTGCCAGCAGCTCCTCAGGGAACCAAGAGACCCAGTACTTC
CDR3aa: CASSSSGNQETQYF

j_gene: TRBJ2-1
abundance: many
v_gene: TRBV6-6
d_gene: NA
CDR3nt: TGTGCCAGCAGTCAGTTTAGGACCTACAATGAGCAGTTCTTC
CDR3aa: CASSQFRTYNEQFF

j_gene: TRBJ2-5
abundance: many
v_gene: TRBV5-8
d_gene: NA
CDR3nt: TGTGCCAGCAGCTTGCGGGATTTCGAGACCCAGTACTTC
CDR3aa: CASSLRDFETQYF

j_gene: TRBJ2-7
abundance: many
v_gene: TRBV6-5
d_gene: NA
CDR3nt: TGTGCCAGCAGCGTGTCAGGGTACGAGCAGTACTTC
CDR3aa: CASSVSGYEQYF

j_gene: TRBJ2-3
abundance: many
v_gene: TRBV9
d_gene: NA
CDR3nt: TGTGCCAGCAGCGTATGGGGAGGTACGCAGTATTTT
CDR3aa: CASSVWGGTQYF

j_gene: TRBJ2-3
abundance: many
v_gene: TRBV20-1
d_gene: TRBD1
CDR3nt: TGCAGTGCTGCGGACAGGGGTGCTGGCACAGATACGCAGTATTTT
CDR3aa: CSAADRGAGTDTQYF

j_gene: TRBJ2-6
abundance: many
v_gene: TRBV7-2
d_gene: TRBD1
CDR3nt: TGTGCCAGCAGCTTAGCGAACAGGGGCCGGACTGGGGCCAACGTCCTGACTTTC
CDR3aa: CASSLANRGRTGANVLTF

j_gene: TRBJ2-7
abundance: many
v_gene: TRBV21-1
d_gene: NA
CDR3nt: TGTGCCATACCCCCCTTTAGACGTAAACCCTTTAACGAGCAGTACTTC
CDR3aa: CAIPPFRRKPFNEQYF

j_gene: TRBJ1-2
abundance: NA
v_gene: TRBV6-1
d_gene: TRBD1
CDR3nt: TGTGCCAGCAGGCCGACAGGGCCGGGCTATGGCTACACCTTC
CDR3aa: CASRPTGPGYGYTF

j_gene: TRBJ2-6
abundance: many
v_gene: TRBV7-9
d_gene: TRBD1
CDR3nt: TGTGCCAGCAGCCCCCCACAGGGACAGACCTCTGGGGCCAACGTCCTGACTTTC
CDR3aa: CASSPPQGQTSGANVLTF

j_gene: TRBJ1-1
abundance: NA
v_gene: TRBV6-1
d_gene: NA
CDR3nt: TGTGCCAGCAGTGAAATAAAGGTTTGGGAAGCTTTCTTT
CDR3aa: CASSEIKVWEAFF

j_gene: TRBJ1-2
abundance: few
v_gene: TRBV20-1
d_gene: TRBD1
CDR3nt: TGCAATGCCTTAGGGGGCGCGGGGAGCTATGGCTACACCTTC
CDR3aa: CNALGGAGSYGYTF

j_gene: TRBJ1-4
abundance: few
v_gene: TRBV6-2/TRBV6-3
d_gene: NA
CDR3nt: TGTGCCAGCAGTCGCCTGGGGGCGGCTAGACTGTTTTTT
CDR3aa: CASSRLGAARLFF

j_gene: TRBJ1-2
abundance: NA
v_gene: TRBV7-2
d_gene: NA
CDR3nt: TGTGCTGGGGGCAGGCAGAACTATGGCTACACCTTC
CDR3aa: CAGGRQNYGYTF

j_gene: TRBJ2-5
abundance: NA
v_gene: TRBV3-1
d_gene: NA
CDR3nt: TGTGCCAGCAGCCAAGCGAAGTCACTGACAGCTCAAGAGACCCAGTACTTC
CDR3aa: CASSQAKSLTAQETQYF

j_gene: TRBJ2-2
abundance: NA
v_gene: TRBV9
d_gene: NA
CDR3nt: TGTGCCAGCAGCGTAGTGGGACTTCCGCGGCGCACCGGGGAGCTGTTTTTT
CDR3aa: CASSVVGLPRRTGELFF

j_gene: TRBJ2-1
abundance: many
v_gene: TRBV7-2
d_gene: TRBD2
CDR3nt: TGTGCCAGCAGCTTAGCTAGCGGGGGGTACAATGAGCAGTTCTTC
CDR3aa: CASSLASGGYNEQFF

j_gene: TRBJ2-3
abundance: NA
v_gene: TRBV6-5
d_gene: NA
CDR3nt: TGTGCCAGCAGTTCTACACGACTAACCCCTAGCACAGATACGCAGTATTTT
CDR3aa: CASSSTRLTPSTDTQYF

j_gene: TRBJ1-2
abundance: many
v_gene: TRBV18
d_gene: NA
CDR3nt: TGTGCCAGCTCACGGGTTCATTCTAACTATGGCTACACCTTC
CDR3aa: CASSRVHSNYGYTF

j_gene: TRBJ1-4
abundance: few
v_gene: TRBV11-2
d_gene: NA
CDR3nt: TGTGCCAGCAGCTTCTCACCCAGGGCTGAAAAACTGTTTTTT
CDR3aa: CASSFSPRAEKLFF

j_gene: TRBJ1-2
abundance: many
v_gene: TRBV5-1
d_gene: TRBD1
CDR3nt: TGCGCCAGCAGCTTGGCCACAGGGGTCGTATACTATGGCTACACCTTC
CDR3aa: CASSLATGVVYYGYTF

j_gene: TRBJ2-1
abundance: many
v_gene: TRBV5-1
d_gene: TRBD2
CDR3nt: TGCGCCAGCAGCGGGCGCGCGGGGGGCTACAATGAGCAGTTCTTC
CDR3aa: CASSGRAGGYNEQFF

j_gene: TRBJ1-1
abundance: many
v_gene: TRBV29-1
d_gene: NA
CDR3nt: TGCAGCGCCCGGGGGGACCTCATGAACACTGAAGCTTTCTTT
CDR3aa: CSARGDLMNTEAFF